This record looks at one T cell receptor beta chain sequence and its context. These data originate in a study of blood T cell repertoires in COVID-19. Some clones are missing from TCRdb's copy, which holds only in-frame ones; the method was immunoSEQ multiplex PCR. This sample has hundreds of thousands of clones, with nearly 90% found just once. The specimen sequenced was PBMCs or T cells enriched from blood (not recorded which). This TCR came from a woman in her thirties who had recovered from COVID-19.

CDR3 in DNA: TGTGCCAGCAATGGAGGCTATCAGCCCCAGCATTTT. Its protein product is CASNGGYQPQHF. The chain uses TRBV28 and TRBJ1-5; no clear D gene. Germline CDR1 reads MDHEN; CDR2 reads SYDVKM. Trimming pared 7 bases from V and 5 bases from J, leaving 9 bases between. The CDR3 extends over 12 amino acids.